The 22 T cell receptor beta chains given below trace back to one sample, sequenced in a study of blood T cell repertoires in COVID-19. The table came from immunoSEQ multiplex PCR; TCRdb's copy has only in-frame clones and leaves some out. The repertoire holds under 200,000 clones, with approximately 91% as singletons. Material: peripheral blood. The receptors originated from a man between 18 and 29 years old with active or convalescent COVID-19.

The chain carries TRBV2 and TRBJ1-5, with 9 nucleotides matching TRBD1. CDR1 SNHLY and CDR2 FYNNEI come from the germline V gene. The length of the CDR3 is 16 residues. V was pared by 3 bases and J by 0 bases, with 3 bases of the junction left unmatched. CDR3 residues: CASSEDRGISNQPQHF. DNA of the CDR3: TGTGCCAGCAGTGAGGACAGGGGCATTAGCAATCAGCCCCAGCATTTT.

In its sample, this clone was seen a few times. CDR3 sequence (DNA): TGCGCCAGCAGCTCGACAGGGGACGTTGGCAATTCACCCCTCCACTTT. Encoded protein: CASSSTGDVGNSPLHF. The chain combines TRBV5-1 with TRBJ1-6, with TRBD1 identical over 8 bases. J was trimmed by 7 bases and V by 3 bases; bases with no gene match: 9. This CDR3 region has 16 residues. Germline CDR1 and CDR2: SGHRS and YFSETQ.

V is TRBV10-3 and J is TRBJ1-1; TRBD1 matches 8 bases. Germline lookup yields CDR1 ENHRY and CDR2 SYGVKD. V dropped 8 bases and J dropped 5; count of bases not matched to a gene: 7. This CDR3 spans 13 amino acids. The CDR3 DNA reads TGTGCCATCGCGCCGGGACAGGCTACTGAAGCTTTCTTT. Translated, it gives CAIAPGQATEAFF.

V is TRBV5-6 and J is TRBJ1-5; D gene unclear. The CDR3 spans 13 residues. The V gene lost 0 bases and the J gene lost 5 bases, with 6 bases spanning the gap. The germline gives CDR1 SGHDT, CDR2 YYEEEE. The CDR3: CASSLERDQPQHF. The CDR3 DNA follows: TGTGCCAGCAGCTTGGAACGGGATCAGCCCCAGCATTTT.

The rearrangement joins TRBV5-1 to TRBJ1-1; D ambiguous. This CDR3 is 16 amino acids long. The germline gives CDR1 SGHRS, CDR2 YFSETQ. The V end was cut by 4 bases, the J end by 4 bases, with 20 bases between. The CDR3 DNA reads as TGCGCCAGCAGCCAACTAACGACTAAAATCGGCACTGAAGCTTTCTTT. Its protein is CASSQLTTKIGTEAFF.

The gene calls are TRBV6-5 and TRBJ2-1; 9 bases fit TRBD2. CDR1 is MNHEY and CDR2 is SVGAGI in the germline V gene. The CDR3 sequence is 14 residues long. V lost 0 bases to trimming and J lost 9 bases; unmatched junction nucleotides: 3. CDR3 loop: CASSYSIAGVEQFF. DNA for the CDR3: TGTGCCAGCAGTTACTCGATAGCGGGAGTTGAGCAGTTCTTC.

This chain connects TRBV7-9 to TRBJ2-2, with D tentatively TRBD2 (5 bases). CDR3 length: 17 amino acids. Germline V gives CDR1 SEHNR, CDR2 FQNEAQ (reference sequence). The V end lost 4 bases, the J end lost 2 bases, and 17 bases lay between the germline ends. CDR3 amino acids: CASSSEDSGYNTGELFF. The CDR3 nucleotides are TGTGCCAGCAGCTCCGAGGATTCGGGGTATAACACCGGGGAGCTGTTTTTT.

The chain has TRBV2 and TRBJ2-2; 8 positions agree with TRBD1. Trimming took 9 bases from V and 1 from J; bases not matched to a gene: 1. The CDR3 is made up of 13 amino acids. The germline CDR1 and CDR2 sequences are SNHLY and FYNNEI. The CDR3 loop is CASGTGNTGELFF. In nucleotides, the CDR3 is TGTGCCAGTGGGACAGGGAACACCGGGGAGCTGTTTTTT.

V is TRBV7-2 and J is TRBJ2-2, with TRBD2 matching over 7 bases. Germline V CDR1 and CDR2: SGHTA, FQGNSA. This CDR3 is built from 14 residues. V was clipped by 7 bases and J by 3 bases; unmatched bases: 5. The CDR3 DNA is TGTGCCAGCACCCTAGCGGACTACACCGGGGAGCTGTTTTTT. Residues: CASTLADYTGELFF.

The chain couples TRBV7-6 to TRBJ1-3; D remains ambiguous. The CDR3 contains 15 residues. Germline V gene data show CDR1 as SGHVS and CDR2 as FNYEAQ. The ends were cut back, 1 base at V and 0 bases at J, with 7 bases in the middle. The CDR3 DNA sequence: TGTGCCAGCAGCTTAGGAGGGTTCTCTGGAAACACCATATATTTT. Translated, it gives CASSLGGFSGNTIYF.

The chain recombines TRBV7-9 with TRBJ2-2; 13 bases fit TRBD2. The V gene's germline CDR1 is SEHNR and CDR2 FQNEAQ (reference sequence). The CDR3 runs to 17 residues. Trimming cost V 4 bases and J 5 bases; bases outside gene matches: 7. The CDR3 DNA reads as TGTGCCAGCAGCTCTAGACTAGCGGGAGGTAGAACCGGGGAGCTGTTTTTT. It translates to CASSSRLAGGRTGELFF.

Regarding this clone: This sample includes further DNA sequences coding for the same CDR3. V is TRBV30 and J is TRBJ1-5; D is perhaps TRBD1 (5 bases). With 3 bases removed from V and 6 bases from J, the gap between germline ends came to 9 bases. The CDR3 covers 12 residues. Germline V lookup: CDR1 GTSNPN, CDR2 SVGIG (reference sequence). CDR3 bases: TGTGCCTGGAGCAGGGAAGGTCAGCCCCAGCATTTT. As protein: CAWSREGQPQHF.

This clone was counted once. The rearrangement joins TRBV2 to TRBJ1-2; no definite D call. From germline, CDR1 is SNHLY and CDR2 FYNNEI. Trimming stripped 6 bases from V and 4 bases from J, with 15 bases between. This CDR3 region has 14 residues. CDR3 sequence (DNA): TGTGCCAGCAGCGAGGGATGGAACGGCTATGGCTACACCTTC. Amino acids: CASSEGWNGYGYTF.

V is TRBV7-3 and J is TRBJ2-1, with 8 positions matching TRBD2. The CDR3 is made up of 14 amino acids. Per the germline V gene, CDR1 is SGHTA and CDR2 is FQGTGA. V was pared by 2 bases and J by 7 bases, with 4 bases of the junction left unmatched. Here the CDR3 DNA reads TGTGCCAGCAGCTTATCGGGGGGGCAAAATGAGCAGTTCTTC. It yields the protein CASSLSGGQNEQFF.

The chain carries TRBV6-1 and TRBJ1-1, with D unclear. The V gene's germline CDR1 is MNHNS and CDR2 SASEGT. V lost 3 bases and J lost 8, with 10 bases in between. The CDR3 is 12 residues long. CDR3 sequence (DNA): TGTGCCAGCAGTGAGAGGAGGTCAGAAGCTTTCTTT. Translated, it gives CASSERRSEAFF.

V and J are TRBV27 and TRBJ1-1, with 8 bases lining up with TRBD1. Per the germline V gene, CDR1 is MNHEY and CDR2 is SMNVEV (reference sequence). This CDR3 is 14 amino acids long. V gave up 3 bases and J gave up 4 bases; unmatched junction bases: 4. CDR3 amino acids: CASSFGQGITEAFF. CDR3 in DNA: TGTGCCAGCAGTTTCGGACAGGGAATCACTGAAGCTTTCTTT.

V and J are TRBV30 and TRBJ1-5; 9 bases map to TRBD1. Germline V gene data show CDR1 as GTSNPN and CDR2 as SVGIG (reference sequence). This CDR3 is built from 15 residues. V lost 1 base to trimming and J lost 2 bases; unmatched junction nucleotides: 3. CDR3 sequence reads: CAWSGRTGGNQPQHF. The CDR3 coding sequence is TGTGCCTGGAGTGGCCGGACAGGGGGCAATCAGCCCCAGCATTTT.

The chain couples TRBV3-1 (or the pseudogene TRBV3-2) to TRBJ2-7, with 7 bases matching TRBD2. J lost 3 bases, V lost 0 bases, and 5 bases had no gene match. CDR1 and CDR2 from the germline V gene are LGHDT and YNNKEL (reference sequence). The CDR3 covers 15 residues. DNA for the CDR3: TGTGCCAGCAGCCAAGATTGGGACTACGACTACGAGCAGTACTTC. This sequence encodes CASSQDWDYDYEQYF.

V gene TRBV7-6 combines with J gene TRBJ1-3; 8 bases are shared with TRBD1. CDR1 and CDR2 from the germline V gene are SGHVS and FNYEAQ. This CDR3 comprises 15 residues. The trim removed 5 bases at V and 2 bases at J, leaving 5 bases unmatched. As DNA, the CDR3 is TGTGCCAGCAGCGTATCAGGGGGCGCTGGAAACACCATATATTTT. This sequence encodes CASSVSGGAGNTIYF. Variable domain in full (rest from reference TRBV7-6 and TRBJ1-3): GAGVSQSPRYKVTKRGQDVALRCDPISGHVSLYWYRQALGQGPEFLTYFNYEAQQDKSGLPNDRFSAERPEGSISTLTIQRTEQRDSAMYRCASSVSGGAGNTIYFGEGSWLTVV.

CDR3 in amino acids: CASSLLGSRDSPFAEAFF. DNA of the CDR3: TGTGCCAGCAGTTTATTGGGGTCTCGGGACAGTCCGTTCGCTGAAGCTTTCTTT. The chain uses TRBV27 and TRBJ1-1, with TRBD1 identical over 7 bases. Germline CDR1 is MNHEY and CDR2 is SMNVEV (reference sequence). V shed 1 base, J shed 6 bases, and the junction held 17 bases outside the gene matches. The CDR3 length is 18 residues.

V usage is TRBV7-6 and J usage is TRBJ1-4; possibly TRBD1 for D (5 bases). Per germline, CDR1 SGHVS and CDR2 FNYEAQ. The CDR3 is 14 residues long. V lost 7 bases, J lost 8 bases, and 17 bases lay in between. CDR3 in amino acids: CASTSGGGGEKLFF. In nucleotides, the CDR3 is TGTGCCAGCACTTCCGGTGGGGGGGGAGAAAAACTGTTTTTT.

The rearrangement links TRBV3-1 (or the pseudogene TRBV3-2) to TRBJ1-3; no firm D call. Trimming removed 4 bases at V and 4 bases at J, with 14 bases between. Germline-derived CDR1 and CDR2 are LGHDT and YNNKEL (reference sequence). CDR3 length equals 15 residues. This chain's CDR3 is CASSPGVDEGNTIYF. In DNA, the CDR3 is TGTGCCAGCAGCCCCGGGGTTGATGAAGGAAACACCATATATTTT.